These 8 T cell receptor beta chains were sequenced from one sample in a study of cytomegalovirus exposure and HLA in healthy donors. Primers: 60 Vbeta forward and 13 Jbeta reverse. Using immunoSEQ multiplex PCR, the repertoire was profiled, and TCRdb retains in-frame clones only, with some absent. The table includes approximately 140,000 clones, 73% detected once. The source material was PBMCs. These TCRs come from a woman between 18 and 29 years old in good health and CMV-seronegative.

The sample holds a few counts of this clone. The chain combines TRBV7-9 with TRBJ1-3, with D unclear. Trimming stripped 7 bases from V and 7 bases from J, with 14 bases between. Germline CDR1 and CDR2: SEHNR and FQNEAQ (reference sequence). There are 13 residues in the CDR3. The CDR3 bases are TGTGCCAGCACCCGTTTAGAGGTTAACACCATATATTTT. This encodes CASTRLEVNTIYF.

CDR3 in amino acids: CATNTDSNQPQHF. Written as DNA, the CDR3 is TGTGCCACCAATACAGATAGCAATCAGCCCCAGCATTTT. The rearrangement joins TRBV28 to TRBJ1-5; the D is unclear. V shed 10 bases and J shed 0 bases, with 10 bases lying between them. The CDR3 loop spans 13 amino acids. Germline V gives CDR1 MDHEN, CDR2 SYDVKM.

This clone was picked up one time. This chain links TRBV27 with TRBJ2-5; D is unclear. Near its end, the DNA agrees better with TRBJ2-7, so the J call may be wrong. The CDR3 runs 11 residues. Germline V gene sequence: CDR1 MNHEY, CDR2 SMNVEV (reference sequence). The CDR3 nucleotides read TGTGCCAGCAGTTCCCCCTACGAGCAGTACTTC. Translated: CASSSPYEQYF.

The chain uses TRBV2 and TRBJ1-1; 10 bases agree with TRBD1. Germline V gives CDR1 SNHLY, CDR2 FYNNEI. This CDR3 contains 12 residues. The CDR3 reads CAAGDRGLEAFF. DNA for the CDR3: TGTGCTGCCGGGGACAGGGGACTTGAAGCTTTCTTT. Supplemented by reference TRBV2 and TRBJ1-1, the full variable domain reads EPEVTQTPSHQVTQMGQEVILRCVPISNHLYFYWYRQILGQKVEFLVSFYNNEISEKSEIFDDQFSVERPDGSNFTLKIRSTKLEDSAMYFCAAGDRGLEAFFGQGTRLTVV.

The chain employs TRBV11-2 and TRBJ2-1, with 9 bases identical to TRBD1. Germline-derived CDR1 and CDR2 are SGHAT and FQNNGV. CDR3 length: 11 residues. Trimming removed 5 bases from V and 16 bases from J; junction bases left unmatched: 6. The CDR3 nucleotides are TGTGCCAGCAGCGGTGGGACAGGGCCCTTCTTC. This sequence encodes CASSGGTGPFF. Filled out from reference TRBV11-2 and TRBJ2-1, the complete variable domain reads EAGVAQSPRYKIIEKRQSVAFWCNPISGHATLYWYQQILGQGPKLLIQFQNNGVVDDSQLPKDRFSAERLKGVDSTLKIQPAKLEDSAVYLCASSGGTGPFFGPGTRLTVL.

V usage is TRBV5-1 and J usage is TRBJ1-1; TRBD1 matches 9 bases. There are 14 residues in the CDR3. Germline V gene data show CDR1 as SGHRS and CDR2 as YFSETQ. With V trimmed by 2 bases and J by 10 bases, 9 bases remained unmatched. The CDR3 sequence is CASSLPGQGGVAFF. The DNA of the CDR3 is TGCGCCAGCAGCTTACCGGGACAGGGCGGCGTAGCTTTCTTT.

The table lists this clone with a few counts. The chain uses TRBV2 and TRBJ2-1; TRBD2 aligns across 9 bases. Trimming at V came to 6 bases and at J to 4 bases, leaving 7 bases not matched to a gene. The CDR3 spans 15 residues. Germline CDR1 and CDR2: SNHLY and FYNNEI. For the CDR3, the DNA is TGTGCCAGCAGGCTGACTAGCGGAGTTTACAATGAGCAGTTCTTC. This gives the protein CASRLTSGVYNEQFF.

This clone occurred a few times. The chain joins TRBV5-4 to TRBJ1-5; D unresolved. Trimming pared 0 bases from V and 7 bases from J, leaving 11 bases between. The CDR3 has 14 amino acids. CDR1 and CDR2 from the germline V gene are SGHNT and YYREEE (reference sequence). CDR3 nucleotide sequence: TGTGCCAGCAGCTTGGGAGGGTCGGGCCAGCCCCAGCATTTT. Its protein product is CASSLGGSGQPQHF. The variable domain in full, with the rest retrieved from reference TRBV5-4 and TRBJ1-5, is ETGVTQSPTHLIKTRGQQVTLRCSSQSGHNTVSWYQQALGQGPQFIFQYYREEENGRGNFPPRFSGLQFPNYSSELNVNALELDDSALYLCASSLGGSGQPQHFGDGTRLSIL.